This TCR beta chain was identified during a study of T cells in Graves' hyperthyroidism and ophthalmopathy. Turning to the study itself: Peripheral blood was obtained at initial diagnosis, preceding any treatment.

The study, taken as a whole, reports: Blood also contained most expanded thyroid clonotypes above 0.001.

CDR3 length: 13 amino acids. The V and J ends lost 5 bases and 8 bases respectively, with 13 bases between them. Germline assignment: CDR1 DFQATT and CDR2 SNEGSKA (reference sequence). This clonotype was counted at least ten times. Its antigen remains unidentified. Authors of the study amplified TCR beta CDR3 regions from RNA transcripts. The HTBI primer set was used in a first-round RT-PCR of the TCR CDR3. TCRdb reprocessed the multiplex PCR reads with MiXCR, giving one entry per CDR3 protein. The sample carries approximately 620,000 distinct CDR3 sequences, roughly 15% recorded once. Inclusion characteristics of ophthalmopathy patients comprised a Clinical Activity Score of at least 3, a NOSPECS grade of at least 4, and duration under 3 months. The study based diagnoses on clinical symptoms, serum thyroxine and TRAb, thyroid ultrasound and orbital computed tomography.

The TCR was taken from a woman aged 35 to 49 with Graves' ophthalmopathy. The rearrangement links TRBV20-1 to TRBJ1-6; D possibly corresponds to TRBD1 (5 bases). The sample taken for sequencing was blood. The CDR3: CSASGGSDSPLHF. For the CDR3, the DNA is TGCAGTGCTTCTGGGGGGTCCGATTCACCCCTCCACTTT.